This T cell receptor (beta chain) was profiled in a study of blood T cell repertoires in COVID-19. Across the study: Nucleic acid was either cDNA or gDNA, and it came from T cells, B-cell-depleted T cells, or PBMCs.

This clone was seen a single time. In the authors' methods: Estimates of nucleated cell counts were drawn from the amplification of reference gene primers. TCRdb's copy holds only in-frame clones and misses some; the assay was immunoSEQ multiplex PCR. Clone size and V and J calls were adopted from that table, with D and trimming inferred from the DNA. The sample yields approximately 45,000 clones, 87% seen once. Trimming took off 5 bases at V and 4 bases at J, with 17 bases between the two ends. Germline CDR1 reads ENHRY; CDR2 reads SYGVKD. The CDR3 runs to 15 residues. The chain employs TRBV10-3 and TRBJ2-5; perhaps TRBD1 as D (7 bases). Sequenced material: peripheral blood. This clonotype was sampled from a woman of 80 years or more with COVID-19, enrolled during active disease. CDR3 DNA sequence: TGTGCCATCAGTACAGGGGACTTTGGGGGAGAGACCCAGTACTTC. Residues: CAISTGDFGGETQYF.